At least ten counts were recorded for the clone carrying this T cell receptor (beta chain). Its matching antigen is unknown. The entry originates in a study of blood T cells in healthy people across ages. Overall study findings and caveats: Age showed a roughly linear inverse relationship with TCR beta diversity per million T cells. PBMCs went unsorted, and a conclusive naive versus antigen-experienced comparison was therefore prevented. Comparison with aged donors showed that long-lived donors had more naive CD4+ cells and higher diversity.

Trimming stripped 4 bases from V and 4 bases from J, with 12 bases between. The CDR3 runs to 13 residues. The germline V gene encodes CDR1 SGHNT and CDR2 YYREEE (reference sequence). PCR was performed a second time for about 7 to 12 cycles using a sample-barcoded 5' primer and a J-beta primer mix. A single record per CDR3 protein comes from TCRdb applying MiXCR to the 5' RACE reads. The profile shows 710,000 or so distinct CDR3 sequences, less than 40% of them singletons. Every donor provided around 9.5 milliliters of peripheral blood. V usage is TRBV5-4 and J usage is TRBJ2-7; D might be TRBD2 (6 bases). The sequence came from an elderly woman in good health. Sample: blood. The CDR3 here is CASSDGTFYEQYF. DNA for the CDR3: TGTGCCAGCAGCGACGGGACTTTTTACGAGCAGTACTTC.